The 23 T cell receptor beta chains below all came from one sample that was sequenced in a study of siplizumab effects on memory and regulatory T cells (dated by TCRdb to the late 2010s). To prepare the library, the immunoSEQ multiplex PCR assay was applied. TCRdb provides this immuneACCESS table in a form limited to in-frame rearrangements. Some clones are lacking; in checked studies, under half of them reflect an unresolved V gene, and why the rest are absent is not known. The sample table holds over 95,000 clones, of which over 85% were seen once. Jointly, the top ten make up over 0.15% of the sample. What was sequenced was non-Treg CD4+ T cells sorted from blood. The cell subset or site label, read with the paper, signifies: FACS-sorted unstimulated CD4+ non-regulatory T cells. The receptor source for this set is a human donor in good health.

This chain connects TRBV25-1 to TRBJ2-5; D is uncertain. The germline gives CDR1 MGHDK, CDR2 SYGVNS. This CDR3 spans 11 amino acids. The V and J ends lost 9 bases and 2 bases respectively, with 7 bases between them. The CDR3 DNA reads TGTGCCAGGGCCCAACAAGAGACCCAGTACTTC. Its translation: CARAQQETQYF.

The V and J genes are TRBV19 and TRBJ2-3, with 10 bases that match TRBD2. Germline V lookup: CDR1 LNHDA, CDR2 SQIVND (reference sequence). This CDR3 comprises 15 residues. V lost 5 bases, J lost 6 bases, and 8 bases stayed unmatched. The DNA of the CDR3 is TGTGCCAGTAGTCTCCCTAGCGGGGGAACGGATACGCAGTATTTT. As protein: CASSLPSGGTDTQYF.

The chain couples TRBV19 to TRBJ1-6, with D tentatively TRBD1 (5 bases). V gave up 1 base and J gave up 9 bases, with 10 bases separating them. Germline lookup yields CDR1 LNHDA and CDR2 SQIVND (reference sequence). This CDR3 has 14 amino acids. The DNA for the CDR3 is TGTGCCAGTAGTATAGGCAGGGAAGGTTCACCCCTCCACTTT. Its protein product is CASSIGREGSPLHF.

The chain combines TRBV5-4 with TRBJ1-1; D is uncertain. Germline values: CDR1 SGHNT, CDR2 YYREEE (reference sequence). The CDR3 is 16 amino acids. V was trimmed by 0 bases and J by 3 bases, leaving 15 bases between them. The CDR3 nucleotides are TGTGCCAGCAGCTTGGTTGGGCGAGGCGACTACACTGAAGCTTTCTTT. Encoded protein: CASSLVGRGDYTEAFF.

This clone was counted a single time. V usage is TRBV11-1 and J usage is TRBJ1-4, with no clear D. V gave up 4 bases and J gave up 0 bases, with 9 bases separating them. CDR1 is SGHAT and CDR2 is FQDESV in the germline V gene (reference sequence). This CDR3 region has 15 residues. DNA of the CDR3: TGTGCCAGCAGCTCACAGCCATCAACTAATGAAAAACTGTTTTTT. Translated, it gives CASSSQPSTNEKLFF. The entire variable domain, with the rest obtained from reference TRBV11-1 and TRBJ1-4, is as follows: EAEVAQSPRYKITEKSQAVAFWCDPISGHATLYWYRQILGQGPELLVQFQDESVVDDSQLPKDRFSAERLKGVDSTLKIQPAELGDSAMYLCASSSQPSTNEKLFFGSGTQLSVL.

The chain joins TRBV7-9 to TRBJ2-1; no clear D gene. Looked up from germline, CDR1 is SEHNR and CDR2 is FQNEAQ (reference sequence). This CDR3 region has 14 residues. V lost 1 base and J 5 bases, leaving 9 bases between the germline ends. This CDR3 reads CASSLGQVDNEQFF. As DNA, the CDR3 is TGTGCCAGCAGCTTAGGGCAGGTAGACAATGAGCAGTTCTTC.

The chain is built from TRBV6-6 and TRBJ2-7; 11 nucleotides agree with TRBD2. Trimming took 6 bases from V and 3 from J; bases not matched to a gene: 7. CDR1 is MNHNY and CDR2 is SVGAGI in the germline V gene (reference sequence). This CDR3 is 15 amino acids long. CDR3 nucleotides: TGTGCCAGCAGAGCGACTAGCGGGACGCGCTACGAGCAGTACTTC. This sequence encodes CASRATSGTRYEQYF.

The rearrangement joins TRBV11-2 to TRBJ2-4; 9 nucleotides align to TRBD1. This CDR3 region has 14 residues. The V and J ends lost 5 bases and 7 bases, in that order; junction bases with no gene match: 6. CDR1 is SGHAT and CDR2 is FQNNGV in the germline V gene. The DNA for the CDR3 is TGTGCCAGCAGCCAACAGGGGGCAAGGAACATTCAGTACTTC. This sequence encodes CASSQQGARNIQYF. Variable domain in full (rest from reference TRBV11-2 and TRBJ2-4): EAGVAQSPRYKIIEKRQSVAFWCNPISGHATLYWYQQILGQGPKLLIQFQNNGVVDDSQLPKDRFSAERLKGVDSTLKIQPAKLEDSAVYLCASSQQGARNIQYFGAGTRLSVL.

This clone was picked up one time. The CDR3, as DNA: TGTGCCAGCACTCAAACCACTCTGGGACTAGCGAACAATGAGCAGTTCTTC. This codes for CASTQTTLGLANNEQFF. The V call is TRBV2, the J call TRBJ2-1; 10 nucleotides agree with TRBD2. The CDR3 consists of 17 residues. Germline V gives CDR1 SNHLY, CDR2 FYNNEI. J lost 5 bases, V lost 7 bases, and 14 bases had no gene match.

The count of this clone is one. The V call is TRBV19, the J call TRBJ2-3; D might be TRBD1 (6 bases). V gave up 5 bases and J gave up 0 bases, with 9 bases separating them. The CDR3 covers 14 residues. Germline V gene data show CDR1 as LNHDA and CDR2 as SQIVND (reference sequence). Here the CDR3 DNA reads TGTGCCAGTAGTCCCCAGGGGAGCACAGATACGCAGTATTTT. Translation: CASSPQGSTDTQYF.

This clone was picked up one time. The chain combines TRBV5-4 with TRBJ1-2; 7 bases line up with TRBD1. V lost 0 bases to trimming and J lost 8 bases; unmatched junction nucleotides: 4. There are 13 residues in the CDR3. The germline gives CDR1 SGHNT, CDR2 YYREEE (reference sequence). The CDR3: CASSLEQGRGYTF. The CDR3 region has the DNA TGTGCCAGCAGCTTGGAACAGGGGAGAGGCTACACCTTC.

The V gene is TRBV2, the J gene TRBJ1-5; 7 bases agree with TRBD1. The CDR3 sequence is 15 residues long. V shed 6 bases and J 6 bases; nucleotides not matched to a gene: 11. Germline values: CDR1 SNHLY, CDR2 FYNNEI. This chain's CDR3 is CASRAWDSVSQPQHF. CDR3 bases: TGTGCCAGCAGAGCATGGGACAGTGTCTCTCAGCCCCAGCATTTT.

The chain links TRBV6-5 to TRBJ2-3; TRBD2 agrees at 11 bases. CDR3 size: 16 residues. Germline CDR1 and CDR2: MNHEY and SVGAGI. Unmatched junction bases numbered 6, after V lost 0 bases and J lost 7 bases. CDR3 residues: CASSYSALAGAHTQYF. The CDR3 bases are TGTGCCAGCAGTTACTCTGCACTAGCGGGGGCGCATACGCAGTATTTT.

V is TRBV5-1 and J is TRBJ1-2; D call uncertain. Germline loops: CDR1 SGHRS, CDR2 YFSETQ. This CDR3 region has 15 residues. The V gene lost 2 bases and the J gene lost 8 bases, with 19 bases spanning the gap. The CDR3 loop is CASSFDADMKGGYTF. In DNA, the CDR3 is TGCGCCAGCAGCTTTGATGCAGATATGAAGGGCGGCTACACCTTC.

The V and J genes are TRBV18 and TRBJ2-2; no clear D gene. This CDR3 has 16 amino acids. Germline V CDR1 and CDR2: KGHSH, LQKENI. V was clipped by 3 bases and J by 1 base, with 12 bases between them. The CDR3 coding sequence is TGTGCCAGCTCACCTAGGTTAAGTATGAACACCGGGGAGCTGTTTTTT. Translating it yields CASSPRLSMNTGELFF.

The chain is built from TRBV7-7 and TRBJ2-1; TRBD1 matches 7 bases. This CDR3 region has 13 residues. Germline CDR1 SSHAT, CDR2 FNYEAQ (reference sequence). V was pared by 5 bases and J by 8 bases, with 6 bases of the junction left unmatched. CDR3 loop: CASSRGRGYEQFF. As DNA, the CDR3 is TGTGCCAGCAGCAGAGGCAGGGGGTATGAGCAGTTCTTC.

About this clone: Other DNA sequences of this sample code for an identical CDR3. V and J are TRBV27 and TRBJ1-3; TRBD1 aligns across 8 bases. CDR3 length: 13 amino acids. Germline CDR1 MNHEY, CDR2 SMNVEV (reference sequence). Unmatched junction bases numbered 2, after V lost 6 bases and J lost 4 bases. CDR3 sequence: CASRQGGGNTIYF. The CDR3 nucleotides are TGTGCCAGCAGACAGGGGGGCGGAAACACCATATATTTT.

This rearrangement joins TRBV7-3 to TRBJ1-1, with 8 bases identical to TRBD1. The CDR3 spans 15 residues. Germline V CDR1 and CDR2: SGHTA, FQGTGA. V gave up 4 bases and J gave up 11 bases; unmatched junction bases: 15. The DNA for the CDR3 is TGTGCCAGCAGCTCTTCCCCGGACAGGGTGAATAAGGCTTTCTTT. Its protein product is CASSSSPDRVNKAFF. Combining the CDR3 with reference TRBV7-3 and TRBJ1-1 gives the whole variable domain GAGVSQTPSNKVTEKGKYVELRCDPISGHTALYWYRQSLGQGPEFLIYFQGTGAADDSGLPNDRFFAVRPEGSVSTLKIQRTERGDSAVYLCASSSSPDRVNKAFFGQGTRLTVV.

V gene TRBV4-2 combines with J gene TRBJ2-3; 11 positions match TRBD1. The germline gives CDR1 LGHNA, CDR2 YNFKEQ. The CDR3 is made up of 15 amino acids. After removal of 2 bases from V and 6 bases from J, the junction contained 4 bases not matched to a gene. The CDR3 sequence is CASSQRTGGEDTQYF. DNA for the CDR3: TGTGCCAGCAGCCAACGGACAGGGGGCGAGGATACGCAGTATTTT.

V gene TRBV7-2 combines with J gene TRBJ2-3; 8 positions match TRBD1. The J segment lost 8 bases and the V segment lost 3 bases, leaving 13 bases of the junction unmatched. The CDR3 covers 16 residues. In germline, CDR1 is SGHTA, CDR2 FQGNSA. The DNA of the CDR3 is TGTGCCAGCAGCTTCACAGGGGGATCAAAATATAGTACGCAGTATTTT. This codes for CASSFTGGSKYSTQYF.

The J gene is TRBJ1-2, the V gene TRBV30; no reliable D call. Deletions cut 3 bases from V and 4 bases from J, with 12 bases between. CDR3 length: 13 amino acids. CDR1 and CDR2 (germline): GTSNPN, SVGIG (reference sequence). CDR3 loop: CAWRTERSYGYTF. The DNA of the CDR3 is TGTGCCTGGAGGACGGAACGAAGCTATGGCTACACCTTC. Together with reference TRBV30 and TRBJ1-2, the CDR3 gives the full variable domain: SQTIHQWPATLVQPVGSPLSLECTVEGTSNPNLYWYRQAAGRGLQLLFYSVGIGQISSEVPQNLSASRPQDRQFILSSKKLLLSDSGFYLCAWRTERSYGYTFGSGTRLTVV.

The rearrangement links TRBV6-5 to TRBJ2-7; no clear D gene. CDR1 is MNHEY, CDR2 SVGAGI, per germline. The CDR3 totals 12 residues. V was pared by 6 bases and J by 7 bases, with 13 bases between. The chain's CDR3 is CASSSSSSEQYF. The CDR3, as DNA: TGTGCCAGCAGCTCAAGTTCTAGTGAGCAGTACTTC.

The chain uses TRBV28 and TRBJ1-2; no reliable D call. V was clipped by 8 bases and J by 4 bases, with 14 bases between them. From germline, CDR1 is MDHEN and CDR2 SYDVKM. This CDR3 spans 13 amino acids. CDR3: CASGESGVYGYTF. The CDR3 DNA reads TGTGCCAGCGGAGAATCCGGAGTCTATGGCTACACCTTC.